The 23 T cell receptor beta chains reported below all come from one sample, sequenced in a study of T cells in Graves' hyperthyroidism and ophthalmopathy. RNA transcripts gave rise to amplified TCR beta CDR3 regions. Primed by the HTBI set, a first-round RT-PCR was run on the TCR CDR3. TCRdb analysed the multiplex PCR reads with MiXCR anew, one entry per CDR3 protein. The sample consists of about 560,000 distinct CDR3 sequences, less than 15% of them appearing once. Sequenced input: blood. The origin of the receptors is a woman aged 40-49 years with Graves' hyperthyroidism.

This clonotype has at least ten counts. This rearrangement joins TRBV27 to TRBJ2-7; tentative D call: TRBD2 (6 bases). Trimming removed 6 bases from V and 0 bases from J, with 12 bases in between. Germline V gene lookup returns CDR1 MNHEY and CDR2 SMNVEV (reference sequence). This CDR3 is built from 14 residues. CDR3 sequence (DNA): TGTGCCAGCAGAGCGGGCCCGAGCTCCTACGAGCAGTACTTC. Its translation: CASRAGPSSYEQYF.

In its sample, this clonotype was seen many times. The CDR3 here is CASSLDRGRGIQYF. CDR3 nucleotide sequence: TGCGCCAGCAGCTTGGACAGGGGGCGCGGCATTCAGTACTTC. The rearrangement uses TRBV5-1 and TRBJ2-4; the match to TRBD1 covers 9 bases. The CDR3 has 14 amino acids. The V gene end was trimmed by 0 bases and the J gene end by 9 bases; junction bases not matched to a gene: 4. Germline CDR1 reads SGHRS; CDR2 reads YFSETQ. Supplemented by reference TRBV5-1 and TRBJ2-4, the full variable domain reads KAGVTQTPRYLIKTRGQQVTLSCSPISGHRSVSWYQQTPGQGLQFLFEYFSETQRNKGNFPGRFSGRQFSNSRSEMNVSTLELGDSALYLCASSLDRGRGIQYFGAGTRLSVL.

Ten or more counts support this clonotype. This chain connects TRBV7-3 to TRBJ1-4, with TRBD1 matching 9 bases. Germline trimming cut 4 bases from V and 8 bases from J; bases unmatched to any gene: 8. Germline values: CDR1 SGHTA, CDR2 FQGTGA. CDR3 length: 15 amino acids. The CDR3 DNA is TGTGCCAGCAGCTCCACAGGGGGCTCGGGGGAAAAACTGTTTTTT. Its translation is CASSSTGGSGEKLFF.

This clonotype was seen a few times. The chain combines TRBV11-2 with TRBJ1-2; the D is unclear. This CDR3 region has 13 residues. Trimming shortened V by 5 bases and J by 6 bases, and 13 bases separated the two germline ends. Germline CDR1 and CDR2: SGHAT and FQNNGV. In DNA, the CDR3 is TGTGCCAGCAGCCCCCAAAAGGGTAATGGCTACACCTTC. Residues: CASSPQKGNGYTF. Full variable domain (remainder filled in from reference TRBV11-2 and TRBJ1-2): EAGVAQSPRYKIIEKRQSVAFWCNPISGHATLYWYQQILGQGPKLLIQFQNNGVVDDSQLPKDRFSAERLKGVDSTLKIQPAKLEDSAVYLCASSPQKGNGYTFGSGTRLTVV.

J is TRBJ1-1 and V is TRBV14; perhaps TRBD1 as D (6 bases). This CDR3 has 14 residues. Between the trimmed V and J ends, which lost 4 bases and 4 bases, there was a span of 13 bases. The germline V gene encodes CDR1 SGHDN and CDR2 FVKESK. The CDR3 loop is CASSRPETGTEAFF. The CDR3 nucleotides are TGTGCCAGCAGCCGTCCTGAGACAGGCACTGAAGCTTTCTTT.

Ten or more counts support this clonotype. The chain has TRBV2 and TRBJ2-7; possibly TRBD2 for D (6 bases). The CDR3 consists of 14 residues. The ends were cut back, 2 bases at V and 7 bases at J, with 15 bases in the middle. CDR1 is SNHLY, CDR2 FYNNEI, per germline. The CDR3 reads CASSEPTSSREQYF. In nucleotides, the CDR3 is TGTGCCAGCAGTGAACCCACTAGCTCTCGGGAGCAGTACTTC.

This clonotype was counted at least ten times. The V gene is TRBV27, the J gene TRBJ2-7; TRBD1 agrees at 9 bases. V trimming: 3 bases; J trimming: 4 bases; junction bases outside the gene matches: 10. The germline V gene has CDR1 MNHEY and CDR2 SMNVEV (reference sequence). This CDR3 contains 16 residues. This CDR3 is CASSLKGGQGGYEQYF. In DNA form, the CDR3 reads TGTGCCAGCAGTTTGAAGGGGGGACAGGGCGGTTACGAGCAGTACTTC.

The J gene is TRBJ2-7, the V gene TRBV9; 10 nucleotides line up with TRBD2. V lost 3 bases to trimming and J lost 6 bases; unmatched junction nucleotides: 12. Germline V gene data show CDR1 as SGDLS and CDR2 as YYNGEE. CDR3 size: 16 residues. The CDR3 nucleotides read TGTGCCAGCAGCGAGGGAGAGGCTAGCGGGAGACTCGAGCAGTACTTC. Amino acids: CASSEGEASGRLEQYF.

In its sample, this clonotype was seen many times. The gene calls are TRBV20-1 and TRBJ2-1; 14 bases are shared with TRBD2. Germline lookup yields CDR1 DFQATT and CDR2 SNEGSKA (reference sequence). The CDR3 has 14 amino acids. The V segment lost 6 bases and the J segment 9 bases; nucleotides outside the gene matches: 7. The CDR3 region is CSARGLAGVSEQFF. In nucleotides, the CDR3 is TGCAGTGCCCGGGGACTAGCGGGAGTGAGTGAGCAGTTCTTC.

This clonotype was picked up a small number of times. J is TRBJ1-1 and V is TRBV2; D remains ambiguous. CDR1 is SNHLY and CDR2 is FYNNEI in the germline V gene. This CDR3 has 13 residues. V was pared by 0 bases and J by 7 bases, with 9 bases between. CDR3 nucleotide sequence: TGTGCCAGCAGTGAAGCCCTGGGATTTGAAGCTTTCTTT. This translates into CASSEALGFEAFF.

There are a few counts of this clonotype. This chain uses TRBV30 with TRBJ2-6; D is perhaps TRBD1 (6 bases). This CDR3 spans 13 amino acids. V lost 7 bases to trimming and J lost 3 bases, with 10 bases between them. Germline V gene data show CDR1 as GTSNPN and CDR2 as SVGIG (reference sequence). The CDR3 DNA reads as TGTGCCTCCGGACAGAGTGGGGCCAACGTCCTGACTTTC. Encoded protein: CASGQSGANVLTF.

This clonotype was detected many times. The rearrangement joins TRBV20-1 to TRBJ2-3; TRBD2 aligns across 10 bases. The CDR3 length is 16 residues. After removal of 0 bases from V and 1 base from J, the junction contained 4 bases not matched to a gene. Germline lookup yields CDR1 DFQATT and CDR2 SNEGSKA (reference sequence). The CDR3 loop is CSARDVLAGGTDTQYF. The CDR3 DNA reads as TGCAGTGCTAGAGATGTGCTAGCGGGGGGCACAGATACGCAGTATTTT.

This clonotype was detected many times. The chain couples TRBV12-3 or TRBV12-4 to TRBJ1-2; D is perhaps TRBD1 (5 bases). The CDR3 runs to 13 residues. Trimming cost V 0 bases and J 7 bases, with 9 bases left between them. The CDR3 nucleotides are TGTGCCAGCAGTTTAGCAGGGGACGGTGGCTACACCTTC. This translates into CASSLAGDGGYTF.

This clonotype came up a few times. V is TRBV6-1 and J is TRBJ1-2, with TRBD1 matching 9 bases. The CDR3 is 16 amino acids. Germline V gives CDR1 MNHNS, CDR2 SASEGT. Trimming took 5 bases from V and 1 from J; bases not matched to a gene: 8. Here the CDR3 reads CASSLTWDRVNYGYTF. The CDR3 DNA reads TGTGCCAGCAGTTTAACTTGGGACAGGGTTAACTATGGCTACACCTTC.

V gene TRBV6-2 or TRBV6-3 combines with J gene TRBJ1-3; D gene unclear. V gave up 7 bases and J gave up 0 bases, with 13 bases separating them. In germline, CDR1 is MNHEY, CDR2 SVGEGT. This CDR3 is 15 amino acids long. The CDR3 nucleotides read TGTGCCAGCACCCCGGACGGGAGCTCTGGAAACACCATATATTTT. Its protein is CASTPDGSSGNTIYF.

This clonotype occurred a few times. The chain uses TRBV28 and TRBJ2-1; the match to TRBD2 covers 11 bases. CDR3 length: 16 amino acids. V dropped 6 bases and J dropped 4; count of bases not matched to a gene: 8. CDR1 and CDR2 (germline): MDHEN, SYDVKM. CDR3: CASSTSGSARYNEQFF. Here the CDR3 DNA reads TGTGCCAGCAGCACTAGCGGGAGTGCGAGATACAATGAGCAGTTCTTC.

This clonotype was recorded a few times. The V gene is TRBV4-2, the J gene TRBJ2-1; D gene unclear. V was trimmed by 0 bases and J by 11 bases, leaving 11 bases between them. Germline loops: CDR1 LGHNA, CDR2 YNFKEQ. The CDR3 runs to 13 residues. The CDR3 reads CASSQDESYQQFF. The CDR3 nucleotides are TGTGCCAGCAGCCAAGATGAGTCCTATCAGCAGTTCTTC.

In this sample, this clonotype turned up many times. The gene calls are TRBV5-1 and TRBJ1-4; D is perhaps TRBD1 (5 bases). This CDR3 region has 15 residues. Germline CDR1 SGHRS, CDR2 YFSETQ. The V end was cut by 0 bases, the J end by 8 bases, with 14 bases between. The CDR3 bases are TGCGCCAGCAGCTTGGCCGGCAGGGCAGGCGAAAAACTGTTTTTT. As protein: CASSLAGRAGEKLFF.

Note on this clonotype: One junction end disagrees with the germline gene, perhaps due to a read error. The chain carries TRBV15 and TRBJ1-6; the D gene is possibly TRBD1 (5 bases). The length of the CDR3 is 15 residues. Looked up from germline, CDR1 is LNHNV and CDR2 is YYDKDF (reference sequence). The CDR3 loop is CAASRDQGGNSPLHF. The DNA of the CDR3 is TGTGCCGCCAGCAGAGATCAGGGCGGGAATTCACCCCTCCACTTT.

This clonotype was counted ten times or more. This sequence joins TRBV6-1 and TRBJ1-5; no reliable D call. Per the germline V gene, CDR1 is MNHNS and CDR2 is SASEGT. The CDR3 is 16 amino acids. V lost 2 bases and J 0 bases, leaving 11 bases between the germline ends. CDR3 region: CASSEIGLFSNQPQHF. CDR3 sequence (DNA): TGTGCCAGCAGTGAAATCGGCCTCTTTAGCAATCAGCCCCAGCATTTT.

As concerns this clonotype: A read error may explain this, as a much larger clone is one base away. The chain couples TRBV2 to TRBJ2-2, with 11 nucleotides matching TRBD1. CDR3 length: 16 amino acids. The germline gives CDR1 SNHLY, CDR2 FYNNEI. V lost 5 bases, J lost 2 bases, and 4 bases stayed unmatched. DNA for the CDR3: TGTGCCAGCAGTTTGGACAGGGGGCAAAACACCGGGGAGCTGTTTTTT. Translating it yields CASSLDRGQNTGELFF.

This clonotype was counted at least ten times. The chain links TRBV6-1 to TRBJ2-7, with 9 bases that match TRBD1. V shed 2 bases, J shed 5 bases, and the junction held 10 bases outside the gene matches. Germline V gives CDR1 MNHNS, CDR2 SASEGT. The CDR3 consists of 16 residues. The CDR3 DNA sequence: TGTGCCAGCAGTGAACTTGGGACAGGGATCGCAAACGAGCAGTACTTC. Translating gives CASSELGTGIANEQYF.

This clonotype was counted many times. The chain combines TRBV6-1 with TRBJ1-1; D unclear. The CDR3 has 13 amino acids. The V end lost 6 bases, the J end lost 0 bases, and 8 bases lay between the germline ends. In germline, CDR1 is MNHNS, CDR2 SASEGT. The CDR3 reads CASSDWMNTEAFF. The CDR3 nucleotides are TGTGCCAGCAGCGATTGGATGAACACTGAAGCTTTCTTT.